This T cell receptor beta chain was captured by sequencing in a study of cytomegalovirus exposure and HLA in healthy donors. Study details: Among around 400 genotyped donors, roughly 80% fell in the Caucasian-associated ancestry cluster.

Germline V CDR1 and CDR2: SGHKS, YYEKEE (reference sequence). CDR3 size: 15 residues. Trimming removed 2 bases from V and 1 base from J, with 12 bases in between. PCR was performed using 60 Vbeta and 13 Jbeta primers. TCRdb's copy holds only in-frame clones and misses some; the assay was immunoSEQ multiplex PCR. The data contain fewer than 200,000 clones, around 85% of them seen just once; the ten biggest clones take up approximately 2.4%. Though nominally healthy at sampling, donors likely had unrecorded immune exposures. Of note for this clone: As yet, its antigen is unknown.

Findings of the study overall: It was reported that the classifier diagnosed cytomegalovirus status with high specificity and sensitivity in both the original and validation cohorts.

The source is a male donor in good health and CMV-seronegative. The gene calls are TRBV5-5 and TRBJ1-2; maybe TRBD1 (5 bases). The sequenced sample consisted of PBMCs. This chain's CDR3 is CASSFARVVNYGYTF. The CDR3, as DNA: TGTGCCAGCAGCTTCGCCAGGGTAGTTAACTATGGCTACACCTTC.